The clone carrying this T cell receptor beta chain was recorded a few times. This entry is derived from a study of early T cells in non-severe SARS-CoV-2 infection. Individual cDNA molecules received unique molecular identifiers. Using its own MiXCR run on the 5' RACE reads, TCRdb lists one record per CDR3 protein. The sample comprises roughly 83,000 distinct CDR3 sequences, about 10% of which are singletons, and around 8% rests with the top ten. Germline assignment: CDR1 SGHTA and CDR2 FQGNSA. The J segment lost 0 bases and the V segment lost 5 bases, leaving 6 bases of the junction unmatched. The CDR3 contains 15 residues.

Sequences were derived from whole blood, sampled at baseline. This receptor was obtained from an adult who was a healthcare worker with PCR-confirmed SARS-CoV-2 infection or an uninfected control (not recorded which). V usage is TRBV7-2 and J usage is TRBJ1-2, with TRBD1 matching 7 bases. The CDR3 here is CASSRGTASNYGYTF. In nucleotides, the CDR3 is TGTGCCAGCAGCCGTGGGACAGCTTCTAACTATGGCTACACCTTC.